This TCR beta chain was sequenced in a study of T cell changes during pregnancy in multiple sclerosis. The CDR3 consists of 16 residues. Trimming removed 1 base at V and 0 bases at J, with 10 bases between. Per germline, CDR1 SGHTA and CDR2 FQGNSA. Clones were read by immunoSEQ multiplex PCR, and TCRdb kept only the in-frame ones, dropping some. This sample has approximately 84,000 clones, with 94% found just once. The sample was peripheral blood, taken in the second trimester of pregnancy. This clonotype originated in a female donor in good health, enrolled as a control in a pregnancy study. The V gene is TRBV7-2, the J gene TRBJ2-4; possibly TRBD2 for D (5 bases). The CDR3 here is CASSLGPGLAKNIQYF. The CDR3 nucleotides are TGTGCCAGCAGCTTAGGCCCCGGACTAGCCAAAAACATTCAGTACTTC.